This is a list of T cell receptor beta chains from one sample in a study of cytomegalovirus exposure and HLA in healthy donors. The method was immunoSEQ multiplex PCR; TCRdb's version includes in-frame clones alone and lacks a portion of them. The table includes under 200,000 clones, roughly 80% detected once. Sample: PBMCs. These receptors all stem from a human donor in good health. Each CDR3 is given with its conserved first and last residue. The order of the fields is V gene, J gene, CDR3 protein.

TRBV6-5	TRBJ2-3	CASRSGLAGTDTQYF
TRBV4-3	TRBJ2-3	CASSQEGPGRTDTQYF
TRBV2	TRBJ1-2	CASPSREINYGYTF
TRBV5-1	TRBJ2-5	CASSSSRIQATQYF
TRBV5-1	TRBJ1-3	CASSPRTGDGNTIYF
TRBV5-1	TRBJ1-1	CASSEGTGGTEAFF
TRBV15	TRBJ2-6	CATSRDVVGANVLTF
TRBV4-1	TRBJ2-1	CASSQISRINEQFF
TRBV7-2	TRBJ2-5	CASSSDRAFGETQYF
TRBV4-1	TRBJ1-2	CASSQVLQSFYGYTF
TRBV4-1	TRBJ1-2	CASSQRTRGRGDGYTF
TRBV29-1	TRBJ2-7	CSVVSSSYEQYF
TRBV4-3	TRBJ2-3	CASSQEIGGGTQYF
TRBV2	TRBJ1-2	CASPGVDGYTF
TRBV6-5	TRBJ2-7	CASSFGSGYEQYF
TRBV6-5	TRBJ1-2	CASSSSGGSGYTF
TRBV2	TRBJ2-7	CASSHRGLSYEQYF
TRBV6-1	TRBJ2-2	CASSERLAGHTGELFF
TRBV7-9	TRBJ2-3	CSSSLDPAGNTDTQYF
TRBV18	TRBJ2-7	CASSPRVGQFYEQYF
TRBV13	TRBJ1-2	CASSPRDTSDYGYTF
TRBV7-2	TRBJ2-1	CATQGAGSSYNEQFF
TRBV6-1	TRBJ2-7	CASSEGFGTGVF
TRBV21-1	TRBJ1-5	CASSKQRENNQPQHF
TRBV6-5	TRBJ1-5	CASSYGGGYNQPQHF
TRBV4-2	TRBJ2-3	CASSRGGTDTQYF
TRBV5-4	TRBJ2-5	CASSPRGREGETQYF
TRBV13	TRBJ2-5	CASSSGLAGGRIFETQYF
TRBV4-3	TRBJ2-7	CASSQDYRGFYEQYF
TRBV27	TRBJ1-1	CASSLGRATEAFF
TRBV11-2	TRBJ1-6	CASSLAQGANSPLHF
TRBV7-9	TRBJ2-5	CASSLNGPGKTQYF
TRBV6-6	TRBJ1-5	CASSYVGSQPQHF
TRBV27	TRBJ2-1	CASSLGLYNEQFF
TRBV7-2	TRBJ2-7	CASSFRGGGSYEQYF
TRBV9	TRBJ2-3	CASSQTSGPGGDTQYF
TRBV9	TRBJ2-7	CASSSRTSGDSYEQYF
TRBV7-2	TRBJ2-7	CASSSPGFNEQYF
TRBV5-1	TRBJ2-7	CASSAVTTGVHGEQYF
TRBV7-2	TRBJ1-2	CASRTGADYGYTF
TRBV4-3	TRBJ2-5	CASSQGRTGVETQYF
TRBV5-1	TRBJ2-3	CASSQGQGARTDTQYF
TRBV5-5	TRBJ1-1	CASSFGANTEAFF
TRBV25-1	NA	CASSLAGGTYEQYF
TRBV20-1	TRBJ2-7	CSAGGAYEQYF
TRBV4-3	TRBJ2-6	CASSQERTGNSGANVLTF
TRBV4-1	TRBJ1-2	CASSRVALPYYGYTF
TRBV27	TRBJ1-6	CASSIHRDSPLHF
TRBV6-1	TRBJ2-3	CAVRTPDTQYF
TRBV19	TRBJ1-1	CASSLSTGVNTEAFF
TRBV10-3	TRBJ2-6	CATFSGANVLTF
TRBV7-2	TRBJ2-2	CASSLQGLAGGHTGELFF
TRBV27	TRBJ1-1	CASRGGTEAFF